This T cell receptor beta chain stems from a study of CD8+ T cells in alopecia areata. Across the study: Tofacitinib administration persisted for 6 to 18 months, succeeded by 6 months off drug. Findings and limits, study-wide: Sharing of TCRs across patients appeared less clear than in mice, possibly for HLA-related reasons. Scalp samples also yield sequences from resident alphabeta T cells of normal skin.

Once RNA had been extracted, it was reverse transcribed into cDNA to act as the sequencing template. The assay was immunoSEQ multiplex PCR, and TCRdb's table has in-frame clones only and misses some. Seen here are fewer than 200,000 clones, about 54% observed once, and the top ten hold approximately 16%. Regarding this clone: Its specificity is unknown.

Treatment here: oral pan-JAK inhibitor, 5-10 mg twice daily. The TCR originated in a human donor with alopecia areata. The sequencing used CD4+ T cells sorted from blood, collected between weeks 55 and 65, from a patient treated with tofacitinib.

The CDR3 region is CASSLEVFANTGELFF. The CDR3 region has the DNA TGCGCCAGCAGCTTGGAAGTGTTTGCGAACACCGGGGAGCTGTTTTTT. The rearrangement joins TRBV5-1 to TRBJ2-2, with unresolved D. CDR3 size: 16 residues. CDR1 and CDR2 (germline): SGHRS, YFSETQ. Trimming stripped 0 bases from V and 0 bases from J, with 9 bases between.